The clone carrying this T cell receptor beta chain has at least ten counts. One entry per CDR3 protein results from TCRdb running MiXCR on the 5' RACE reads. Of almost 550,000 distinct CDR3 sequences in the sample, roughly 21% are singletons; the top ten hold about 12%. This specimen belongs to a study of T-cell memory formation after mild COVID-19. This clonotype originated in an adult woman who had mild COVID-19 (a few samples of this study predate the infection). Cell type and time point are not known. Sequences were obtained from PBMCs or a T cell subset sorted from them (not recorded which).

The CDR3 region is CASSLQGDTEAFF. The CDR3 DNA reads TGCGCCAGCAGCTTACAGGGGGACACTGAAGCTTTCTTT. V and J are TRBV5-1 and TRBJ1-1; 8 bases fit TRBD1. After removal of 2 bases from V and 3 bases from J, the junction contained 0 bases not matched to a gene. CDR3 size: 13 residues. CDR1 SGHRS and CDR2 YFSETQ come from the germline V gene. Complete variable domain (other parts from reference TRBV5-1 and TRBJ1-1): KAGVTQTPRYLIKTRGQQVTLSCSPISGHRSVSWYQQTPGQGLQFLFEYFSETQRNKGNFPGRFSGRQFSNSRSEMNVSTLELGDSALYLCASSLQGDTEAFFGQGTRLTVV.